The present entry profiles one TCR beta chain with its context. No antigen is known for it. The input lacks base qualities; no much larger clone sits a single base away. This entry is derived from a study of T cell repertoires in cytomegalovirus infection (dated by TCRdb to 2018 to 2020). Study-level background: Donor HLA type was relevant to the analysis, because carriage of CMV infection together with the matching HLA type was indicated by public TCR beta signatures.

The sequencing machine was an Illumina HiSeq 1500. The raw public data were reprocessed by TCRdb itself: fastp quality trimming at Q25, MiXCR clonotype calling, in-frame beta chains only. A single entry per CDR3 protein holds the most common genes and DNA from its merged rows. This sample comprises fewer than 350,000 distinct CDR3 sequences, 9% to 9.5% of them detected only once. The ten most abundant clones make up around 4.5% of the sample. Results and caveats for the whole study, not just this receptor: In both this cohort and an independent roughly 350-donor cohort, the cumulative frequency of public TCR beta family members distinguished carriers of CMV infection plus the relevant HLA type. In the ex vivo response, HLA-C-restricted CMV-specific TCR beta clonotypes were dominant, and in two of eight donors the single most frequent clonotype came from this HLA-C-restricted group.

Sequenced input: PBMCs. The TCR originated in a human donor in good health (CMV status not recorded). Some clones in this sample may be carry-over from other donors' samples.

This receptor carries the CDR3 CASSIRTGVGLETQYF. The sequenced DNA is TGTGCCAGTAGTATCCGGACAGGGGTAGGTCTGGAGACCCAGTACTTC. This chain joins TRBV19 to TRBJ2-5, with 9 bases in between that match TRBD1. V lost 3 bases and J lost 5 bases, and the count of bases not matched to a germline gene is 10. The CDR3, from cysteine to phenylalanine, totals 16 residues. The only DNA kept is the CDR3, 48 bases in frame from the first base. CDR1 and CDR2 are read off the germline V gene (reference sequence) as LNHDA and SQIVND.